The sample holds many counts of the clone carrying this T cell receptor (beta chain). Its antigen is undetermined. Time point here: patch test 1, 2 weeks after DPC sensitization. Specified treatment: therapeutic diphenylcyclopropenone sensitization with weekly scalp DPC. Authors' data handling: The median was around 88,000 TCRs per sample, ranging roughly 20,000 to 750,000. Via MiXCR, TCRdb re-called the RACE reads, giving one row per CDR3 protein. It is TCRdb's table, rather than the study itself, that gives the V and J calls and clone size. The table has around 69,000 distinct CDR3 sequences, approximately 9.8% seen once. This sample is part of a study of human T cells and chemical hapten exposure. The study's findings and limits: Expanded TCRs were compared with controls, and the expanded TCRs formed significantly more large CDR3 similarity clusters.

This CDR3 region has 16 residues. Germline values: CDR1 SEHNR, CDR2 FQNEAQ (reference sequence). V was shortened by 1 base and J by 0 bases, with 10 bases between the two germline ends. The TCR originated in a middle-aged woman with alopecia areata. Some clones in this sample may be carry-over from other donors' samples. This chain uses TRBV7-9 with TRBJ2-4; D tentatively fits TRBD1 or TRBD2 (5 bases each). The sample in question was whole blood, obtained in connection with sensitization to the hapten diphenylcyclopropenone (DPC). The CDR3 DNA reads TGTGCCAGCAGCTTAGTTGAGGGGCTAGCCAAAAACATTCAGTACTTC. This codes for CASSLVEGLAKNIQYF.